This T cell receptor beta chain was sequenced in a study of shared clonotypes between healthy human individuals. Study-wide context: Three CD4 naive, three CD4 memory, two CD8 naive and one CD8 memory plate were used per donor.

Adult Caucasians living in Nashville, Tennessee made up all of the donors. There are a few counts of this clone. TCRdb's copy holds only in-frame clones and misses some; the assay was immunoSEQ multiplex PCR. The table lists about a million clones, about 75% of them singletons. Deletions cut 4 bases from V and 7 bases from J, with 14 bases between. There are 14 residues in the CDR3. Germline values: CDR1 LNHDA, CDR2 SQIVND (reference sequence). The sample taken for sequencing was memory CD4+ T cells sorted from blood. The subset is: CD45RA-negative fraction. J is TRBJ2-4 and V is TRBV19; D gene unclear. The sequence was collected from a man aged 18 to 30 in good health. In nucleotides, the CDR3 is TGTGCCAGTAGTACTGGACCCCCCGGGAACATTCAGTACTTC. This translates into CASSTGPPGNIQYF.